Below, 30 T cell receptor beta chains from the same sample are listed, as sequenced in a study of response to subunit inactivated influenza vaccine. TCRdb analysed the RT-PCR reads with MiXCR anew, one entry per CDR3 protein. The sample holds about 170,000 distinct CDR3 sequences, about 12% seen once. These same records also appear under a second study, on T cells expressing NK-cell markers. That source adds: With UMIs, 5'RACE template switching was used to make TCR beta cDNA.

The specimen comprised CD8+ T cells sorted from PBMCs, sampled approximately 13 days after vaccination. All receptors derive from a man in his forties or fifties who received an inactivated influenza vaccine.

This clonotype was observed many times. The V call is TRBV20-1, the J call TRBJ1-3; a weak D match, TRBD1 (5 bases). CDR1 and CDR2 from the germline V gene are DFQATT and SNEGSKA (reference sequence). The germline V and J ends were trimmed by 2 bases and 2 bases, with 10 bases remaining between them. The CDR3 length is 14 residues. The CDR3 spells CSARQGLPGNTIYF. The DNA of the CDR3 is TGCAGTGCTAGACAGGGCCTTCCTGGAAACACCATATATTTT.

The chain recombines TRBV6-2 or TRBV6-3 with TRBJ1-5; D remains unclear. CDR1 is MNHEY and CDR2 is SVGEGT in the germline V gene. The CDR3 consists of 12 residues. V was shortened by 6 bases and J by 7 bases, with 10 bases between the two germline ends. This CDR3 is CASSPFDQPQHF. CDR3 coding DNA: TGTGCCAGCAGCCCCTTTGACCAGCCCCAGCATTTT.

This clonotype appeared a few times. The chain carries TRBV27 and TRBJ2-1; D unclear. Trimming cost V 3 bases and J 8 bases, with 11 bases left between them. The germline V gene has CDR1 MNHEY and CDR2 SMNVEV (reference sequence). This CDR3 has 13 residues. The CDR3 protein is CASSFLGKDEQFF. The CDR3 nucleotides read TGTGCCAGCAGTTTTTTAGGGAAAGATGAGCAGTTCTTC.

This clonotype appeared a few times. This chain joins TRBV20-1 and TRBJ1-5; D possibly corresponds to TRBD1 (5 bases). In germline, CDR1 is DFQATT, CDR2 SNEGSKA (reference sequence). The CDR3 spans 14 residues. Trimming shortened V by 0 bases and J by 6 bases, and 12 bases separated the two germline ends. CDR3 DNA: TGCAGTGCTAGAGATAGCAGGGCAGGTCAGCCCCAGCATTTT. The encoded protein is CSARDSRAGQPQHF.

This clonotype appeared a few times. This chain joins TRBV5-1 and TRBJ2-2, with 8 positions matching TRBD1. This CDR3 region has 16 residues. Germline CDR1 is SGHRS and CDR2 is YFSETQ. The J segment lost 4 bases and the V segment lost 5 bases, leaving 10 bases of the junction unmatched. DNA for the CDR3: TGCGCCAGCAGTTTTACCGGACAGGGACCCACCGGGGAGCTGTTTTTT. It encodes CASSFTGQGPTGELFF.

The V and J genes are TRBV4-2 and TRBJ2-7; D call uncertain. Germline V gene lookup returns CDR1 LGHNA and CDR2 YNFKEQ. With 0 bases removed from V and 7 bases from J, the gap between germline ends came to 10 bases. The CDR3 spans 13 residues. In DNA, the CDR3 is TGTGCCAGCAGCCAAGATTGGTCCAGTGAGCAGTACTTC. Protein sequence: CASSQDWSSEQYF.

The chain joins TRBV7-9 to TRBJ2-1; perhaps TRBD2 as D (6 bases). V gave up 9 bases and J gave up 5 bases, with 20 bases separating them. The CDR3 has 15 residues. Germline CDR1 SEHNR, CDR2 FQNEAQ (reference sequence). The CDR3 region has the DNA TGTGCCAGTAATACGGGGGTCCCTTCGCACAATGAGCAGTTCTTC. Its protein product is CASNTGVPSHNEQFF.

The rearrangement links TRBV28 to TRBJ2-4; 14 bases are a match to TRBD2. Trimming at V came to 2 bases and at J to 5 bases, leaving 5 bases not matched to a gene. Germline V lookup: CDR1 MDHEN, CDR2 SYDVKM. The CDR3 totals 17 residues. The CDR3 loop reads CASSLETSGGGENIQYF. The DNA for the CDR3 is TGTGCCAGCAGTTTAGAGACTAGCGGGGGGGGTGAAAACATTCAGTACTTC.

This clonotype was counted between two and nine times. The rearrangement joins TRBV4-3 to TRBJ2-2; D is unclear. The V end was cut by 1 base, the J end by 1 base, with 10 bases between. The CDR3 consists of 16 residues. From germline, CDR1 is LGHNA and CDR2 YSLEER. The chain's CDR3 is CASSQVRQRNTGELFF. The CDR3 DNA reads as TGCGCCAGCAGCCAAGTTAGGCAGCGGAACACCGGGGAGCTGTTTTTT.

The sample holds a few counts of this clonotype. The V gene is TRBV20-1, the J gene TRBJ1-2; D gene ambiguous. Germline V gene sequence: CDR1 DFQATT, CDR2 SNEGSKA (reference sequence). The CDR3 extends over 14 amino acids. Trimming pared 7 bases from V and 0 bases from J, leaving 15 bases between. The CDR3 nucleotides read TGCAGTGTGTTCTTGTTCGGGACTAACTATGGCTACACCTTC. Its protein is CSVFLFGTNYGYTF.

The chain is built from TRBV7-9 and TRBJ1-2; perhaps TRBD1 as D (6 bases). This CDR3 has 15 amino acids. V lost 3 bases to trimming and J lost 4 bases, with 15 bases between them. Germline V gene lookup returns CDR1 SEHNR and CDR2 FQNEAQ (reference sequence). The CDR3 spells CASSFSTDRTYGYTF. CDR3 coding DNA: TGTGCCAGCAGCTTCTCGACCGACAGGACCTATGGCTACACCTTC.

This chain connects TRBV2 to TRBJ2-1; D is ambiguous. Trimming removed 6 bases from V and 7 bases from J, with 16 bases in between. Germline CDR1 SNHLY, CDR2 FYNNEI. CDR3 length: 14 residues. CDR3 DNA: TGTGCCAGCAGAGAACCACCTGATAAGAATGAGCAGTTCTTC. Amino acids: CASREPPDKNEQFF. The variable domain in full, completed from reference TRBV2 and TRBJ2-1, reads EPEVTQTPSHQVTQMGQEVILRCVPISNHLYFYWYRQILGQKVEFLVSFYNNEISEKSEIFDDQFSVERPDGSNFTLKIRSTKLEDSAMYFCASREPPDKNEQFFGPGTRLTVL.

The chain couples TRBV3-1 to TRBJ2-5; D perhaps matches TRBD2 (5 bases). From germline, CDR1 is LGHDT and CDR2 YNNKEL (reference sequence). The CDR3 is 15 amino acids. V gave up 2 bases and J gave up 3 bases, with 13 bases separating them. The CDR3 sequence: CASSQKNWEKETQYF. The CDR3 nucleotides read TGTGCCAGCAGCCAAAAAAATTGGGAGAAAGAGACCCAGTACTTC.

Only a few counts were recorded for this clonotype. The J gene is TRBJ2-3, the V gene TRBV6-5, with 7 bases fitting TRBD2. The V and J ends lost 4 bases and 6 bases, in that order; junction bases with no gene match: 13. The CDR3 has 16 amino acids. CDR1 MNHEY and CDR2 SVGAGI come from the germline V gene. CDR3 in DNA: TGTGCCAGCAGTTTAACCGATCCAAGCGGGGCGGATACGCAGTATTTT. Its protein is CASSLTDPSGADTQYF.

V is TRBV6-2 or TRBV6-3 and J is TRBJ2-6, with TRBD1 matching 10 bases. CDR1 is MNHEY and CDR2 is SVGEGT in the germline V gene. The CDR3 totals 19 residues. V was clipped by 5 bases and J by 4 bases; unmatched bases: 14. The CDR3 region has the DNA TGTGCCAGCAGTCCTACCGGGACAGGGGTCCTTTCAGGGGCCAACGTCCTGACTTTC. It codes for CASSPTGTGVLSGANVLTF.

V usage is TRBV15 and J usage is TRBJ2-3; 9 nucleotides match TRBD1. V was pared by 1 base and J by 6 bases, with 5 bases of the junction left unmatched. CDR3 size: 15 residues. Germline loops: CDR1 LNHNV, CDR2 YYDKDF (reference sequence). The CDR3 bases are TGTGCCACCAGCAGAGGGGACAGGGTCATGGATACGCAGTATTTT. Encoded protein: CATSRGDRVMDTQYF.

This chain joins TRBV24-1 and TRBJ2-1, with D perhaps matching TRBD1 or TRBD2 (5 bases each). The CDR3 spans 15 residues. CDR1 and CDR2 (germline): KGHDR, SFDVKD. V was trimmed by 4 bases and J by 8 bases, leaving 17 bases between them. CDR3 protein: CATSELRGGIYEQFF. CDR3 coding DNA: TGTGCCACCAGTGAGCTACGGGGCGGCATCTATGAGCAGTTCTTC.

V usage is TRBV28 and J usage is TRBJ2-5, with no clear D. The CDR3 length is 15 residues. Germline CDR1 is MDHEN and CDR2 is SYDVKM. Trimming took 5 bases from V and 3 from J, leaving 16 bases between them. The CDR3 DNA reads TGTGCCAGCAGTCTGACGCTACAGCGAAAAGAGACCCAGTACTTC. This translates into CASSLTLQRKETQYF.

In this sample, this clonotype turned up a few times. J is TRBJ2-1 and V is TRBV20-1, with D possibly TRBD2 on 6 matching bases. V shed 0 bases and J shed 9 bases, with 15 bases lying between them. The CDR3 spans 14 residues. Germline CDR1 and CDR2: DFQATT and SNEGSKA (reference sequence). CDR3 sequence reads: CSARDDGLYPEQFF. The CDR3 nucleotides are TGCAGTGCTAGAGATGACGGACTATACCCTGAGCAGTTCTTC.

The chain carries TRBV6-6 and TRBJ2-3; D gene uncertain. Germline V lookup: CDR1 MNHNY, CDR2 SVGAGI (reference sequence). V was pared by 4 bases and J by 4 bases, with 9 bases between. The CDR3 has 13 residues. The CDR3 sequence is CASSSHTPDTQYF. As DNA, the CDR3 is TGTGCCAGCAGTTCCCACACCCCAGATACGCAGTATTTT.

This clonotype was recorded many times. The chain has TRBV4-1 and TRBJ2-1; 8 nucleotides line up with TRBD2. Trimming took 8 bases from V and 4 from J; bases not matched to a gene: 4. Germline V gene lookup returns CDR1 MGHRA and CDR2 YSYEKL. This CDR3 spans 13 amino acids. The CDR3: CASSSGGYNEQFF. CDR3 nucleotide sequence: TGCGCCAGCTCCAGCGGGGGTTACAATGAGCAGTTCTTC.

In its sample, this clonotype was seen a few times. The chain is built from TRBV20-1 and TRBJ2-7; D gene unclear. CDR1 and CDR2 from the germline V gene are DFQATT and SNEGSKA (reference sequence). CDR3 length: 11 residues. Trimming stripped 6 bases from V and 4 bases from J, with 10 bases between. This CDR3 reads CSAPDVYEQYF. The DNA of the CDR3 is TGCAGTGCCCCCGATGTATACGAGCAGTACTTC.

The V gene is TRBV21-1, the J gene TRBJ2-7. TRBV21-1 is designated a pseudogene. The CDR3 runs 14 residues. Here the CDR3 DNA reads TGTGCCAGCAGCAAAGATGCCAGAAGCTACGAGCAGTACTTC. Its protein is CASSKDARSYEQYF.

There are a few counts of this clonotype. The chain recombines TRBV21-1 with TRBJ2-7; TRBD2, as called in the table, went unchecked against the DNA. TRBV21-1 corresponds to a pseudogene. The CDR3 sequence is 16 residues long. CDR3 region: CASTSGLAGLTGEQYF. CDR3 coding DNA: TGTGCCAGCACCTCGGGGCTAGCGGGATTAACCGGCGAGCAGTACTTC.

By its share, this clonotype is medium-sized (0.01 to 0.1%). This chain links TRBV7-9 with TRBJ2-7, with TRBD1 as a possible D gene (5 bases). There are 15 residues in the CDR3. V lost 5 bases and J lost 2, with 16 bases in between. Germline CDR1 reads SEHNR; CDR2 reads FQNEAQ (reference sequence). CDR3 sequence (DNA): TGTGCCAGCAGCGCCGAGAGACAGCCTACCTACGAGCAGTACTTC. It encodes CASSAERQPTYEQYF. The whole variable domain, remainder taken from reference TRBV7-9 and TRBJ2-7, is DTGVSQNPRHKITKRGQNVTFRCDPISEHNRLYWYRQTLGQGPEFLTYFQNEAQLEKSRLLSDRFSAERPKGSFSTLEIQRTEQGDSAMYLCASSAERQPTYEQYFGPGTRLTVT.

The rearrangement joins TRBV12-3 or TRBV12-4 to TRBJ1-1, with a weak D call TRBD1 (6 bases). V was shortened by 3 bases and J by 4 bases, with 12 bases between the two germline ends. There are 14 residues in the CDR3. In DNA form, the CDR3 reads TGTGCCAGCAGTTTTCGGGGGGGGGCCACTGAAGCTTTCTTT. Its protein is CASSFRGGATEAFF.

J is TRBJ2-3 and V is TRBV5-6, with 10 bases lining up with TRBD2. In germline, CDR1 is SGHDT, CDR2 YYEEEE. V trimming: 5 bases; J trimming: 2 bases; junction bases outside the gene matches: 2. This CDR3 is built from 14 residues. The CDR3 DNA sequence: TGTGCCAGCAGACTAGCGGGATTCACAGATACGCAGTATTTT. Translating gives CASRLAGFTDTQYF.

V gene TRBV11-2 combines with J gene TRBJ2-7; unclear D gene. The CDR3 has 14 residues. Germline V lookup: CDR1 SGHAT, CDR2 FQNNGV. V lost 2 bases, J lost 3 bases, and 11 bases lay in between. The CDR3 loop is CASSLYLSNYEQYF. The CDR3 DNA reads as TGTGCCAGCAGCTTATATTTGTCTAACTACGAGCAGTACTTC.

The genes are TRBV11-3 and TRBJ2-2; unclear D gene. The germline V and J ends were trimmed by 5 bases and 9 bases, with 19 bases remaining between them. Germline V gene data show CDR1 as SGHNT and CDR2 as YENEEA. This CDR3 has 15 amino acids. CDR3 sequence reads: CASSANIGLLRELFF. CDR3 nucleotides: TGTGCCAGCAGCGCAAACATAGGGCTACTCCGGGAGCTGTTTTTT.

This clonotype was counted at least ten times. The V and J genes are TRBV27 and TRBJ2-7, with a possible D match to TRBD2 (5 bases). Germline V gene lookup returns CDR1 MNHEY and CDR2 SMNVEV (reference sequence). This CDR3 spans 10 amino acids. Trimming left V 9 bases short and J 6 bases short, with 9 bases between. Here the CDR3 reads CASLLAEQYF. CDR3 in DNA: TGTGCCAGTCTGCTAGCCGAGCAGTACTTC.